The 10 T cell receptor beta chains in this list originate from one sample, sequenced in a study of blood T cell repertoires in COVID-19. The data were produced by immunoSEQ multiplex PCR, yet TCRdb's version contains in-frame clones alone and is incomplete. The data contain about 150,000 clones, approximately 83% of them singletons. Specimen: peripheral blood. The source of these receptors is a woman aged 55 to 70 with acute or convalescent COVID-19.

The chain links TRBV5-1 to TRBJ1-3; D might be TRBD1 (6 bases). Germline CDR1 is SGHRS and CDR2 is YFSETQ. Trimming stripped 6 bases from V and 2 bases from J, with 18 bases between. This CDR3 comprises 16 residues. For the CDR3, the DNA is TGCGCCAGCACCAACCTCCCGACAGGCCCTGGAAACACCATATATTTT. Translation gives CASTNLPTGPGNTIYF.

This clone was seen a few times. The gene calls are TRBV3-1 (or the pseudogene TRBV3-2) and TRBJ1-1, with unresolved D. The CDR3 consists of 11 residues. Trimming stripped 0 bases from V and 8 bases from J, with 4 bases between. Germline CDR1 LGHDT, CDR2 YNNKEL (reference sequence). This CDR3 is CASSQEREAFF. In DNA form, the CDR3 reads TGTGCCAGCAGCCAAGAGAGGGAAGCTTTCTTT.

CDR3 sequence reads: CASSLRQTNEKLFF. The CDR3 DNA reads as TGTGCCAGCAGCTTAAGACAGACTAATGAAAAACTGTTTTTT. This chain joins TRBV13 and TRBJ1-4; D may be TRBD1 (5 bases). The V end lost 2 bases, the J end lost 2 bases, and 6 bases lay between the germline ends. The CDR3 runs 14 residues. CDR1 is PRHDT, CDR2 FYEKMQ, per germline (reference sequence). The full variable domain, rest sourced from reference TRBV13 and TRBJ1-4, is AAGVIQSPRHLIKEKRETATLKCYPIPRHDTVYWYQQGPGQDPQFLISFYEKMQSDKGSIPDRFSAQQFSDYHSELNMSSLELGDSALYFCASSLRQTNEKLFFGSGTQLSVL.

The chain links TRBV6-6 to TRBJ2-1; 7 nucleotides match TRBD2. Germline CDR1 MNHNY, CDR2 SVGAGI (reference sequence). The CDR3 runs 13 residues. Trimming removed 11 bases from V and 5 bases from J; junction bases left unmatched: 9. This chain's CDR3 is CAHKAGLNNEQFF. The DNA for the CDR3 is TGTGCCCACAAAGCGGGATTAAACAATGAGCAGTTCTTC.

As DNA, the CDR3 is TGTGCCAGCAGCTTAACAGGTCTCGGCGGGGGCTACACCTTC. Amino acids: CASSLTGLGGGYTF. The rearrangement joins TRBV7-3 to TRBJ1-2, with D unresolved. This CDR3 is 14 amino acids long. Germline V gene sequence: CDR1 SGHTA, CDR2 FQGTGA. The germline V and J ends were trimmed by 0 bases and 8 bases, with 13 bases remaining between them. The full variable domain, in which reference TRBV7-3 and TRBJ1-2 provide the parts outside the CDR3, is GAGVSQTPSNKVTEKGKYVELRCDPISGHTALYWYRQSLGQGPEFLIYFQGTGAADDSGLPNDRFFAVRPEGSVSTLKIQRTERGDSAVYLCASSLTGLGGGYTFGSGTRLTVV.

The chain is built from TRBV5-1 and TRBJ1-4; D not certain. This CDR3 region has 16 residues. The ends were cut back, 0 bases at V and 4 bases at J, with 13 bases in the middle. From germline, CDR1 is SGHRS and CDR2 YFSETQ. The CDR3, as DNA: TGCGCCAGCAGCTTGGGACGGAGGAGTAATAATGAAAAACTGTTTTTT. Its protein is CASSLGRRSNNEKLFF. Full variable domain (outside the CDR3, taken from reference TRBV5-1 and TRBJ1-4): KAGVTQTPRYLIKTRGQQVTLSCSPISGHRSVSWYQQTPGQGLQFLFEYFSETQRNKGNFPGRFSGRQFSNSRSEMNVSTLELGDSALYLCASSLGRRSNNEKLFFGSGTQLSVL.

The rearrangement uses TRBV4-1 and TRBJ1-6; 7 bases map to TRBD1. J lost 13 bases, V lost 2 bases, and 8 bases had no gene match. CDR1 and CDR2 from the germline V gene are MGHRA and YSYEKL. The CDR3 spans 14 residues. CDR3 DNA sequence: TGCGCCAGCAGCCAAAGAGGACAGGCGAAGCCCCTCCACTTT. This translates into CASSQRGQAKPLHF.

V usage is TRBV6-6 and J usage is TRBJ2-4; 7 positions agree with TRBD1. The CDR3 totals 17 residues. The V gene's germline CDR1 is MNHNY and CDR2 SVGAGI (reference sequence). J was trimmed by 7 bases and V by 5 bases; bases with no gene match: 17. CDR3 amino acids: CASSREQGDPVMNIQYF. The DNA for the CDR3 is TGTGCCAGCAGTCGAGAGCAGGGGGATCCGGTTATGAACATTCAGTACTTC.

About this clone: Sequence at one end of the junction differs from germline and may be a read error. The chain has TRBV12-3 or TRBV12-4 and TRBJ2-1, with 7 bases lining up with TRBD2. The CDR3 sequence is 12 residues long. In DNA, the CDR3 is TGTGCCAGCAGGCCGGGAGCGGGGCCGGAGGTCTTC. It translates to CASRPGAGPEVF.

This chain links TRBV6-1 with TRBJ2-1; TRBD2 aligns across 8 bases. The CDR3 is 18 amino acids. CDR1 and CDR2 from the germline V gene are MNHNS and SASEGT. Trimming took 0 bases from V and 4 from J; bases not matched to a gene: 11. This chain's CDR3 is CASSEAFGTRGVYNEQFF. The CDR3 bases are TGTGCCAGCAGTGAAGCTTTCGGGACTAGGGGGGTTTACAATGAGCAGTTCTTC.